The rows below give T cell receptor beta chains drawn from one sample of a study of human T cells and chemical hapten exposure. MiXCR, run by TCRdb on the 5' RACE reads, gives a single entry per CDR3 protein. The sample holds 65,000 to 90,000 distinct CDR3 sequences; roughly 15% are singletons and the top ten take almost 7%. These receptors were taken from a female donor in good health. Both conserved end residues are part of each CDR3. D genes are given only for firm matches. Some rows mark clone size as missing; the rest say once, few, many or name a class of expanded clone.

size	J	V	D	CDR3	DNA
.	TRBJ1-2	TRBV5-6	TRBD1	CASSSLTGPAYGYTF	TGTGCCAGCAGCTCCCTGACAGGGCCGGCCTATGGCTACACCTTC
many	TRBJ2-3	TRBV30	.	CAWSGGQRTDTQYF	TGTGCCTGGAGTGGAGGACAGCGCACAGATACGCAGTATTTT
few	TRBJ1-1	TRBV29-1	.	CSVARSMNTEAFF	TGCAGCGTTGCGCGGTCAATGAACACTGAAGCTTTCTTT
.	TRBJ2-6	TRBV29-1	.	CSVEDYVLTF	TGCAGCGTTGAAGATTACGTCCTGACTTTC
few	TRBJ2-5	TRBV5-1	.	CASSLNSRTGRVETQYF	TGCGCCAGCAGCTTGAATTCTCGGACCGGTCGGGTAGAGACCCAGTACTTC
few	TRBJ1-1	TRBV15	TRBD1	CATSRVTGTGDDEAFF	TGTGCCACCAGCAGAGTGACCGGGACAGGGGACGATGAAGCTTTCTTT
.	TRBJ2-3	TRBV20-1	.	CSQKPGTSTDTQYF	TGCAGTCAGAAGCCCGGGACTAGCACAGATACGCAGTATTTT
.	TRBJ1-5	TRBV2	.	CASSYDWINQPQHF	TGTGCCAGCAGTTACGACTGGATAAATCAGCCCCAGCATTTT
many	TRBJ1-6	TRBV5-1	TRBD1	CASSSGQGAFPPLHF	TGCGCCAGCAGCTCCGGACAGGGTGCTTTTCCACCCCTCCACTTT
few	TRBJ2-5	TRBV7-9	.	CASRDRQETQYF	TGTGCCAGCAGAGACAGACAAGAGACCCAGTACTTC
few	TRBJ1-5	TRBV6-1	.	CASSSEGRQPQHF	TGTGCCAGCAGTTCTGAAGGCAGACAGCCCCAGCATTTT
.	TRBJ2-1	TRBV29-1	.	CSVSTAGREQFF	TGCAGCGTTTCTACCGCGGGGCGCGAGCAGTTCTTC
.	TRBJ1-2	TRBV4-3	.	CASSQDNSPGGSYGYTF	TGCGCCAGCAGCCAAGACAACTCCCCGGGGGGATCCTATGGCTACACCTTC
.	TRBJ1-1	TRBV6-1	.	CASSENAEAFF	TGTGCCAGCAGTGAAAACGCTGAAGCTTTCTTT
few	TRBJ2-7	TRBV20-1	.	CSAIPLSGSYEQYF	TGCAGTGCTATACCCCTTAGCGGTTCCTACGAGCAGTACTTC
many	TRBJ1-6	TRBV6-5	.	CASSYGQGVNSPLHF	TGTGCCAGCAGTTACGGGCAGGGCGTGAATTCACCCCTCCACTTT
.	TRBJ1-1	TRBV20-1	.	CSANRWAPYLNTEAFF	TGCAGTGCCAATCGGTGGGCCCCCTATTTGAACACTGAAGCTTTCTTT
few	TRBJ1-4	TRBV27	.	CASSSTGREKLFF	TGTGCCAGCAGTTCGACGGGTCGTGAAAAACTGTTTTTT
few	TRBJ1-5	TRBV6-1	TRBD1	CASSEPMIRTGAGNQPQHF	TGTGCCAGCAGTGAACCCATGATACGGACAGGGGCTGGCAATCAGCCCCAGCATTTT
few	TRBJ1-2	TRBV20-1	.	CSVLSESNYGYTF	TGCAGTGTTTTGTCAGAGTCTAACTATGGCTACACCTTC
few	TRBJ1-1	TRBV5-1	TRBD1	CASSLRPGQGNTEAFF	TGCGCCAGCAGCTTGAGGCCAGGACAGGGTAACACTGAAGCTTTCTTT
few	TRBJ2-7	TRBV20-1	TRBD2	CSARTSGVDWAEQYF	TGCAGTGCGCGCACTAGCGGTGTGGATTGGGCCGAGCAGTACTTC
few	TRBJ2-1	TRBV4-1	TRBD2	CASSQEPPLAGGNEQFF	TGCGCCAGCAGCCAAGAGCCCCCGCTAGCGGGGGGCAATGAGCAGTTCTTC
many	TRBJ2-7	TRBV30	TRBD2	CACTGASGSKSYEQYF	TGTGCCTGCACGGGAGCTAGCGGGAGTAAGTCCTACGAGCAGTACTTC
.	TRBJ1-2	TRBV5-1	.	CASSLESGEGYTF	TGCGCCAGCAGCTTGGAATCAGGGGAAGGCTACACCTTC
few	TRBJ2-7	TRBV2	.	CASINSPDSYEQYF	TGTGCCAGCATAAACAGCCCCGACTCCTACGAGCAGTACTTC
few	TRBJ1-1	TRBV29-1	TRBD1	CSVAGQGSTEAFF	TGCAGCGTGGCGGGACAGGGGAGCACTGAAGCTTTCTTT
few	TRBJ2-3	TRBV29-1	TRBD2	CSVGRGTSTDTQYF	TGCAGCGTCGGGAGGGGGACTAGCACAGATACGCAGTATTTT
.	TRBJ2-1	TRBV20-1	TRBD2	CSAPSASGAYNEQFF	TGCAGTGCTCCCTCGGCTAGCGGGGCCTACAATGAGCAGTTCTTC
few	TRBJ1-1	TRBV5-1	.	CASSRNGQEAFF	TGCGCCAGCAGCCGAAACGGGCAGGAAGCTTTCTTT
.	TRBJ2-7	TRBV7-2	.	CASSLLKYEQYF	TGTGCCAGCAGCTTACTTAAGTACGAGCAGTACTTC
.	TRBJ2-7	TRBV14	.	CASSLRSGGEQYF	TGTGCCAGCAGCCTCAGATCGGGTGGCGAGCAGTACTTC
many	TRBJ1-1	TRBV5-1	.	CASSSHPGQTEAFF	TGCGCCAGCAGCTCCCACCCGGGACAAACTGAAGCTTTCTTT
few	TRBJ2-7	TRBV4-2	.	CASSQVSSEQYF	TGTGCCAGCAGCCAAGTCTCTAGCGAGCAGTACTTC
once	TRBJ2-5	TRBV20-1	.	CSAKKPILGGKETQYF	TGCAGTGCCAAAAAACCTATCCTAGGTGGGAAGGAGACCCAGTACTTC
.	TRBJ1-1	TRBV3-1	.	CASSQAEGSTEAFF	TGTGCCAGCAGCCAAGCCGAGGGTAGCACTGAAGCTTTCTTT
few	TRBJ1-2	TRBV29-1	.	CSVEDPGDYGYTF	TGCAGCGTTGAAGATCCAGGGGACTATGGCTACACCTTC
few	TRBJ2-3	TRBV20-1	TRBD2	CSATPLAGVVDTQYF	TGCAGTGCTACCCCTCTAGCGGGAGTAGTGGATACGCAGTATTTT
few	TRBJ2-5	TRBV30	TRBD1	CAWSATGFQETQYF	TGTGCCTGGAGTGCGACAGGGTTCCAAGAGACCCAGTACTTC
many	TRBJ1-2	TRBV29-1	.	CSVEEYRSGGYTF	TGCAGCGTTGAAGAGTACAGGAGTGGTGGCTACACCTTC
few	TRBJ1-1	TRBV3-1	TRBD1	CASSPNRGRQLNTEAFF	TGTGCCAGCAGCCCCAACAGGGGACGCCAATTGAACACTGAAGCTTTCTTT
many	TRBJ2-3	TRBV6-5	TRBD2	CASSYSASGASTDTQYF	TGTGCCAGCAGTTACTCGGCTAGCGGGGCTAGCACAGATACGCAGTATTTT
.	TRBJ2-3	TRBV6-1	TRBD1	CASSEATGGADTQYF	TGTGCCAGCAGTGAAGCGACAGGGGGCGCAGATACGCAGTATTTT
few	TRBJ1-2	TRBV28	TRBD1	CATGTGYYGYTF	TGTGCCACTGGGACAGGCTACTATGGCTACACCTTC
few	TRBJ2-2	TRBV4-3	.	CASSQGDRSGGELFF	TGCGCCAGCAGCCAAGGCGATAGGAGCGGCGGGGAGCTGTTTTTT
.	TRBJ1-4	TRBV6-5	TRBD1	CASSDRGNEKLFF	TGTGCCAGCAGTGACAGGGGAAATGAAAAACTGTTTTTT
few	TRBJ2-1	TRBV24-1	.	CATSDSGYNEQFF	TGTGCCACCAGTGATTCTGGGTACAATGAGCAGTTCTTC
few	TRBJ2-6	TRBV20-1	TRBD1	CSARDRVKSGANVLTF	TGCAGTGCTAGGGACAGGGTAAAGTCTGGGGCCAACGTCCTGACTTTC
.	TRBJ1-2	TRBV15	.	CATSRVRSTYGYTF	TGTGCCACCAGCAGAGTCCGCAGTACATATGGCTACACCTTC
few	TRBJ1-2	TRBV7-9	.	CASAGTGIDGYTF	TGTGCCAGCGCGGGGACGGGGATAGATGGCTACACCTTC
.	TRBJ1-3	TRBV15	.	CATSRDVDTIYF	TGTGCCACCAGCAGAGATGTGGACACCATATATTTT